These T cell receptor beta chains were read from a single sample in a study of radiation and T cells in renal cell carcinoma. Data came from immunoSEQ multiplex PCR; TCRdb stores just in-frame clones and leaves some out. The sample yields some 150,000 clones, 75% to 90% seen once. The starting material was blood, obtained from a patient whose treatment included radiotherapy and nephrectomy. These receptor sequences come from a woman between 50 and 59 years old with renal cell carcinoma. Each CDR3 is given with its conserved first and last residue. D genes are given only for firm matches. For some rows the clone size is stated as once, few or many, or as a class when expanded; others skip it.

V gene	J gene	D gene	clone size	CDR3 DNA	CDR3 protein
TRBV5-1	TRBJ1-5	TRBD1	.	TGCGCCAGCAGCCTTCAACAGGGGGAGGCCCAGCATTTT	CASSLQQGEAQHF
TRBV30	TRBJ1-1	.	.	TGTGCCTGGAGTCCTGACGGTCTGAACACTGAAGCTTTCTTT	CAWSPDGLNTEAFF
TRBV30	TRBJ2-3	.	.	TGTGCCTGGAGTATAGGCCCTCGAACGGCAGATACGCAGTATTTT	CAWSIGPRTADTQYF
TRBV7-2	TRBJ2-7	.	.	TGTGCCAGCAGCTTGGGCAGGAACTCCTACGAGCAGTACTTC	CASSLGRNSYEQYF
TRBV7-2	TRBJ2-7	TRBD1	.	TGTGCCAGCAGCTTTACGACAGGGGACTCCTACGAGCAGTACTTC	CASSFTTGDSYEQYF
TRBV10-3	TRBJ2-7	TRBD1	.	TGTGCCATCAGGGACCGGGACAGGGGTATCGAGCAGTACTTC	CAIRDRDRGIEQYF
TRBV5-4	TRBJ2-2	.	.	TGTGCCAGCAGCTTGGACCCGGCGGCCGGGGAGCTGTTTTTT	CASSLDPAAGELFF
TRBV2	TRBJ2-5	TRBD2	.	TGTGCCAGTTCACCGGGACTAGTCACTACCCAAGAGACCCAGTACTTC	CASSPGLVTTQETQYF
TRBV2	TRBJ2-3	.	.	TGTGCCAGCACGAAAACTCGGGGACAACCAGGAGGTACGCAGTATTTT	CASTKTRGQPGGTQYF
TRBV6-4	TRBJ1-2	.	.	TGTGCCAGCAGTGACTGGTTGGGGGCAGGTGGCTACACCTTC	CASSDWLGAGGYTF
TRBV6-5	TRBJ2-7	TRBD1	.	TGTGCCAGCAGACCACAGGGGTCGGGTCCCTACGAGCAGTACTTC	CASRPQGSGPYEQYF
TRBV5-4	TRBJ1-1	.	.	TGTGCCAGCAGCTATCAGGGAGGCGCTGAAGCTTTCTTT	CASSYQGGAEAFF
TRBV27	TRBJ2-7	.	.	TGTGCCAGCAGTCCATCCTACCAGGGGTCCTCCTACGAGCAGTACTTC	CASSPSYQGSSYEQYF
TRBV21-1	TRBJ1-5	.	.	TGTGCCAGCAGCAACGAGGACAGTAAACTAGGGGGCAATCAGCCCCAGCATTTT	CASSNEDSKLGGNQPQHF
TRBV28	TRBJ2-3	.	.	TGTGCCAGCAGACCCCCTTCCCCCACAGATACGCAGTATTTT	CASRPPSPTDTQYF
TRBV5-4	TRBJ1-2	TRBD1	.	TGTGCCAGCAGCCGAAATTCGGGACAGAATGGCTACACCTTC	CASSRNSGQNGYTF
TRBV7-2	TRBJ2-7	TRBD2	.	TGTGCCAGCAGCTTAGCTAGCGGGACGTCCTACGAGCAGTACTTC	CASSLASGTSYEQYF
TRBV5-4	TRBJ2-2	TRBD2	.	TGTGCCAGCAGCTTGGCGGCGCGGACTAGCGGTTCCCGGGAGCTGTTTTTT	CASSLAARTSGSRELFF
TRBV15	TRBJ1-1	.	.	TGTGCCACCAGCAGAATGCGGGGATACACTGAAGCTTTCTTT	CATSRMRGYTEAFF
TRBV10-2	TRBJ2-7	.	.	TGCGCCAGCAGTGAGTCTGGGTACGAGCAGTACTTC	CASSESGYEQYF
TRBV18	TRBJ1-1	.	.	TGTGCCAGCTCACCGGGACAGAACACTGAAGCTTTCTTT	CASSPGQNTEAFF
TRBV5-1	TRBJ2-5	.	.	TGCGCCAGCAGCTTGGAGTCAGAAGAGACCCAGTACTTC	CASSLESEETQYF
TRBV19	TRBJ2-1	.	.	TGTGCCAGTAGTATTGGGCCGCAGAACAATGAGCAGTTCTTC	CASSIGPQNNEQFF
TRBV19	TRBJ1-4	TRBD1	.	TGTGCCAGTAGTCTTCAACAGGGGGATAGTTGGTATGAAAAACTGTTTTTT	CASSLQQGDSWYEKLFF
TRBV7-2	TRBJ2-7	.	.	TGTGCCAGCAGCTTAGTAGGAGCGACCGGGACTCACACCTACGAGCAGTACTTC	CASSLVGATGTHTYEQYF
TRBV5-1	TRBJ2-1	.	few	TGCGCCAGCAGCTTGGCGCAGGGATTCGATGAGCAGTTCTTC	CASSLAQGFDEQFF
TRBV14	TRBJ2-7	.	.	TGTGCCAGCAGCCAAGGGATTTCGGGGAAGTACTTC	CASSQGISGKYF
TRBV9	TRBJ2-7	TRBD1	.	TGTGCCAGCAGCGCCCTACAGGGGTCGAGCGAGCAGTACTTC	CASSALQGSSEQYF
TRBV9	TRBJ2-7	.	.	TGTGCCAGCAGCCCGGAGGGGGCCGCCCCAGACTACGAGCAGTACTTC	CASSPEGAAPDYEQYF
TRBV7-9	TRBJ1-1	TRBD1	.	TGTGCCAGCAGCGTATCAGGGGGCACTGAAGCTTTCTTT	CASSVSGGTEAFF
TRBV29-1	TRBJ2-7	.	.	TGCAGCGTTGAAGACCAGAAGTCCTACGAGCAGTACTTC	CSVEDQKSYEQYF
TRBV5-1	TRBJ1-4	.	once	TGCGCCAGCAGCTTGACAGGGAGGTCTACTAATGAAAAACTGTTTTTT	CASSLTGRSTNEKLFF
TRBV4-3	TRBJ2-5	.	once	TGCGCCAGCAGCCAAGATAAGGTGGAGACCCAGTACTTC	CASSQDKVETQYF
TRBV19	TRBJ2-7	TRBD1	.	TGTGCCAGTAGTCAGGGGGCCTCCGGCGAGCAGTACTTC	CASSQGASGEQYF
TRBV10-1	TRBJ2-7	.	.	TGCGCCAGCAGCCCAAGCGGCAGGGGCTACGAGCAGTACTTC	CASSPSGRGYEQYF
TRBV28	TRBJ1-2	.	once	TGTGCCAGCAGTCCTTCAGGGGACTATGGCTACACCTTC	CASSPSGDYGYTF
TRBV10-3	TRBJ1-5	TRBD1	few	TGTGTCCAGGGGGATCAGCCCCAGCATTTT	CVQGDQPQHF
TRBV9	TRBJ2-1	.	.	TGTGCCAGCAGCCCTCATATTATTGACAATGAGCAGTTCTTC	CASSPHIIDNEQFF
TRBV7-2	TRBJ1-3	.	.	TGTGCCAGCAGCTTAGTGGCGGGTGGTGGAAACACCATATATTTT	CASSLVAGGGNTIYF
TRBV5-6	TRBJ1-2	.	.	TGTGCCAGCAGCTTGTTTGGCACCTTATTCGCTGGCTACACCTTC	CASSLFGTLFAGYTF